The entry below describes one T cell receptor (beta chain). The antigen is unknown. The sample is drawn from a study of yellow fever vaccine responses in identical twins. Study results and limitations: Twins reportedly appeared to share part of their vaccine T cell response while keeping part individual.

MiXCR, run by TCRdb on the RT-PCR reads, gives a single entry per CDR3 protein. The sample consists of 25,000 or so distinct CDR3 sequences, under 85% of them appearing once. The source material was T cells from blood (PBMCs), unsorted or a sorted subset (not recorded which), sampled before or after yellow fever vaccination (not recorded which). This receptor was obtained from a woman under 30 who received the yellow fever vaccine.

DNA for the CDR3: TGCAGCGTTGCGGGGGGTGAGACCTACGAGCAGTACTTC. The encoded protein is CSVAGGETYEQYF. The chain joins TRBV29-1 to TRBJ2-7; 7 bases match TRBD2. This CDR3 is built from 13 residues. Trimming took 4 bases from V and 2 from J; bases not matched to a gene: 5. In germline, CDR1 is SQVTM, CDR2 ANQGSEA.